This TCR beta chain was identified during a study of blood T cell repertoires in COVID-19 (dated by TCRdb to 2018 to 2020). Study-level background: Samples covering the acute and convalescent phases of COVID-19 were provided by collaborators in the United States, Italy and Spain. The material from the prospective study consisted of cDNA or gDNA derived from T cells, B-cell-depleted T cells, or PBMCs. Subjects who had been exposed to COVID-19, were actively infected with it, or had recovered from it provided the deeply sampled blood TCRbeta repertoires that made up the dataset. A freely available public database, intended as a resource for researchers studying the immune response to SARS-CoV-2, is where the repertoires were released. The samples were drawn from two sources: the first 160 participants of the ongoing ImmuneRACE study, and 1,200 or so subjects contributed by 6 global collaborators. Nearly every sample came with metadata listing a de-identified subject ID, COVID-19 status, age in years and sex. Where HLA class I and class II types were available, the types were taken from metadata supplied by the sample provider, not from assay-based typing. Beyond this particular receptor, the publication reports: How much clinical and demographic metadata was included differed by source and by participant, and the metadata was provided uncurated.

In regard to this clone: No cognate antigen has been identified for it. No qualities accompany the bases; no much larger clone lies one base away.

One collaborating source in Seattle enrolled patients while the patients were actively infected and followed the patients over time throughout the course of disease. Whole blood was collected in K2EDTA tubes by collaborating institutions according to the institutions' own protocols. For TCRbeta analysis, collaborators shipped samples in one of three forms: frozen whole blood, isolated PBMCs, or DNA extracted from either of those sample types. TCRbeta CDR3 regions were amplified from genomic DNA by means of the immunoSEQ Assay, a bias-controlled multiplex PCR. The authors' pipeline ran thus. Within the assay, amplification of reference gene primers was used to estimate how many nucleated cells each sample contained. To quantify the absolute abundance of each unique TCRbeta CDR3 rearrangement, sequence reads were collapsed and filtered. For each sample, productive Simpson clonality was calculated as the square root of Simpson's diversity index over productive rearrangements. TCRdb retrieved this table from immuneACCESS and kept in-frame rearrangements only. Not all clones are present; in checked studies, unresolved V genes account for under half, and no reason is known for the remainder. D and trimming come from the DNA, and the V and J calls and clone size come from that table. Counted in this sample were just over 300,000 clones; about nine tenths of them appeared once. The top ten clonotypes cover roughly 1.9% of the sample.

Sequenced input: peripheral blood. This sequence originates from a woman in her 30s with COVID-19, enrolled during active disease.

The base sequence is TGTGCCAGCAGCAAAGAAGAGACAAACCCCTACGAGCAGTACGTC. This gives the protein CASSKEETNPYEQYV. Recombination connected TRBV21-1 to TRBJ2-7; TRBD1, the table's D call, lacks a check against the DNA. TRBV21-1 is deemed a pseudogene. Taken from cysteine to valine, the CDR3 has 15 residues. Only CDR3 DNA is held: 45 bases, read in frame from base 1.